Sequencing of this T cell receptor beta chain was carried out in a study of OX40 agonist ivuxolimab in advanced cancers. Study overall: Every 2 weeks, patients got intravenous ivuxolimab at one of six dose levels (0.01-10 mg/kg). Prior therapy, whether anti-PD-1, anti-PD-L1 or anti-CTLA-4, was allowed, and about 39% had some. In three patients, partial responses were observed, one with hepatocellular carcinoma and two with cutaneous melanoma. Whole-study findings and limits: Nonresponders included some who also had low normalized T-cell clonal expansion.

Concerning this clone: Its target is unknown.

Assay: immunoSEQ multiplex PCR; the TCRdb copy retains only in-frame clones and omits some. Of around 70,000 clones detected, 85% to 90% appear once; the ten largest clones hold over 9.5%. The CDR3 consists of 14 residues. V lost 7 bases to trimming and J lost 2 bases, with 12 bases between them. Looked up from germline, CDR1 is LNHDA and CDR2 is SQIVND (reference sequence). Source: CD4+ or CD8+ T cells sorted from blood, taken in a trial of the OX40 agonist ivuxolimab. This chain uses TRBV19 with TRBJ2-1; a possible D gene is TRBD2 (5 bases). This TCR derives from an adult with an advanced solid tumor such as melanoma, head and neck, liver or kidney cancer. The CDR3 nucleotides read TGTGCCAGTACAGGCGGACTCCCCTACAATGAGCAGTTCTTC. Its translation: CASTGGLPYNEQFF.